This TCR beta chain was observed in a study of blood T cell repertoires in COVID-19. Per the authors' pipeline: Reference gene primer amplification gave estimated nucleated cell counts. TCRdb's table, derived via immunoSEQ multiplex PCR, lists solely in-frame clones and lacks some. The V and J calls and clone size are taken from that table; D and trimming were inferred from the DNA. There are fewer than 300,000 clones in the sample; about nine tenths occur only once, and less than 20% lies in the top ten. In assigning cohorts, the study relied on participant-reported clinical history. Germline trimming cut 2 bases from V and 3 bases from J; bases unmatched to any gene: 4. Per germline, CDR1 SEHNR and CDR2 FQNEAQ (reference sequence). The CDR3 contains 16 residues.

J is TRBJ2-3 and V is TRBV7-9; 11 bases agree with TRBD2. Source material: PBMCs or T cells enriched from blood (not recorded which). This TCR derives from a man aged 18-30 years who had recovered from COVID-19. CDR3 loop: CASSLLAGGPTDTQYF. Written as DNA, the CDR3 is TGTGCCAGCAGCTTATTAGCGGGGGGGCCGACAGATACGCAGTATTTT. The full variable domain, completed using reference TRBV7-9 and TRBJ2-3, is DTGVSQNPRHKITKRGQNVTFRCDPISEHNRLYWYRQTLGQGPEFLTYFQNEAQLEKSRLLSDRFSAERPKGSFSTLEIQRTEQGDSAMYLCASSLLAGGPTDTQYFGPGTRLTVL.